This T cell receptor beta chain was retrieved from a study of CD8 T cells in Susac syndrome. Study information: Sequenced Susac syndrome patients included roughly 6 with clinically active disease and about eight in remission. Findings and limits, study-wide: Expansion of clones was not seen in the CD4+ T cell repertoires of Susac syndrome.

In the case of this clonotype: Its antigen remains unknown.

The RNA input was roughly 0.45 to 1 ug, and it was reverse transcribed with random hexamers. Each CDR3 protein gets one entry after TCRdb re-called the immunoSEQ multiplex PCR reads with MiXCR. The repertoire holds roughly 200,000 distinct CDR3 sequences, with roughly 94% as singletons. Trimming removed 2 bases from V and 6 bases from J, with 13 bases in between. Germline-derived CDR1 and CDR2 are MNHEY and SMNVEV (reference sequence). This CDR3 contains 14 residues. The chain employs TRBV27 and TRBJ1-2; a weak D match, TRBD1 (5 bases). This TCR was recovered from a human donor with Susac syndrome. Input material: CD4+ T cells from PBMCs. CDR3 protein: CASSLQGTEHGYTF. The DNA of the CDR3 is TGTGCCAGCAGTTTACAAGGGACGGAACATGGCTACACCTTC.